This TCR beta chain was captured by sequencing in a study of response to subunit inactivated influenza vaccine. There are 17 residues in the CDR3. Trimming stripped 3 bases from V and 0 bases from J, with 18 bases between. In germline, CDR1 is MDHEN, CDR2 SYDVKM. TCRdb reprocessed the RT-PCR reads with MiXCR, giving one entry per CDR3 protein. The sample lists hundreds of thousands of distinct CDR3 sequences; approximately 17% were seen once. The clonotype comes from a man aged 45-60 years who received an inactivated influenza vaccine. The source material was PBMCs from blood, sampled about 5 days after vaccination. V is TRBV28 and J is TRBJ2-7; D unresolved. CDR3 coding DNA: TGTGCCAGCAGTTTTATCCGCGCGGAGTGGGTCTCCTACGAGCAGTACTTC. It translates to CASSFIRAEWVSYEQYF.